The clone carrying this TCR beta chain occurred once. Method: immunoSEQ multiplex PCR; TCRdb's copy keeps in-frame clones and lacks some. Counted here are a few hundred thousand clones, approximately 83% occurring once; the ten biggest clones make up around 2.1%. This CDR3 contains 11 residues. Germline V gene lookup returns CDR1 DFQATT and CDR2 SNEGSKA (reference sequence). V lost 5 bases, J lost 5 bases, and 9 bases lay in between. These data come from a study of blood T cell repertoires in COVID-19. The chain joins TRBV20-1 to TRBJ2-5; tentatively, D is TRBD1 (5 bases). This TCR was recovered from a woman aged 25-40 years who had recovered from COVID-19. Sequencing was done on a sample of peripheral blood. The DNA of the CDR3 is TGCAGTGCTGGGCCAGGGGAGACCCAGTACTTC. It encodes CSAGPGETQYF.